This is a list of T cell receptor beta chains from one sample in a study of T cells in Graves' hyperthyroidism and ophthalmopathy. One entry per CDR3 protein, called by TCRdb with MiXCR from the multiplex PCR reads. The sample carries about 350,000 distinct CDR3 sequences, roughly 15% recorded once. The specimen sequenced was blood. The origin of the receptors is a woman in her 30s with Graves' hyperthyroidism that later progressed to Graves' ophthalmopathy. CDR3s include the opening cysteine and the closing phenylalanine or tryptophan. The D gene is left open where the match is weak. Where a row states a size, it is once, few, many or the class of an expanded clone; other rows omit it.

NA | TRBJ2-1 | TRBV29-1 | 12 | few | TGCAGCGTTGAAGATCTCGGGGTTGAGCAGTTCTTC | CSVEDLGVEQFF
NA | TRBJ2-7 | TRBV2 | 12 | many | TGTGCCAGCAGTGTTGATACCTACGAGCAGTACTTC | CASSVDTYEQYF
NA | TRBJ2-7 | TRBV27 | 13 | few | TGTGCCAGCAAGGAGTTGGCAGACTACGAGCAGTACTTC | CASKELADYEQYF
TRBD2 | TRBJ2-3 | TRBV2 | 20 | many | TGTGCCAGCAGTGATCCGGCCGCTAGCGGGGATGTGCTCGACACAGATACGCAGTATTTT | CASSDPAASGDVLDTDTQYF
NA | TRBJ2-2 | TRBV2 | 15 | once | TGTGCCAGCAGTGAAGCGCTCGCCTTCACCGGGGAGCTGTTTTTT | CASSEALAFTGELFF
TRBD2 | TRBJ2-1 | TRBV7-9 | 16 | many | TGTGCCAGCAGCCCGGGACTAGCGGGAGGGCCGAATGAGCAGTTCTTC | CASSPGLAGGPNEQFF
NA | TRBJ1-2 | TRBV12-3/TRBV12-4 | 14 | many | TGTGCCAGCAGTCACCTCGCGACAGTCCTCGGCTACACCTTC | CASSHLATVLGYTF
NA | TRBJ1-6 | TRBV20-1 | 10 | few | TGCAGTGCCATTGAGTCACCCCTCCACTTT | CSAIESPLHF
TRBD1 | TRBJ2-7 | TRBV4-2 | 18 | NA | TGTGCCAGCAGCCAAGGGTCCCCCCCTCGGGACAGCGCCTACGAGCAGTACTTC | CASSQGSPPRDSAYEQYF
TRBD2 | TRBJ2-7 | TRBV12-3/TRBV12-4 | 16 | few | TGTGCCAGCCGGGGGGGACTAGGGATGACAAAATACGAGCAGTACTTC | CASRGGLGMTKYEQYF
NA | TRBJ1-4 | TRBV27 | 14 | many | TGTGCCAGCAGTTTATTGGGGACGGGTGAAAAACTGTTTTTT | CASSLLGTGEKLFF
NA | TRBJ2-7 | TRBV11-2 | 13 | many | TGTGCCAGCAGCTCCCGACCTACCTACGAGCAGTACTTC | CASSSRPTYEQYF
TRBD2 | TRBJ2-1 | TRBV6-1 | 15 | NA | TGTGCCAGCAGTGAAGAAAGCGGGGGGGCCAATGAGCAGTTCTTC | CASSEESGGANEQFF
NA | TRBJ2-5 | TRBV11-2 | 14 | many | TGTGCCAGCAGCACACAGTTAGACCAAGAGACCCAGTACTTC | CASSTQLDQETQYF
TRBD1 | TRBJ2-3 | TRBV10-3 | 14 | few | TGTGCCATCGAGGACAGGGGGCAAACAGATACGCAGTATTTT | CAIEDRGQTDTQYF
TRBD2 | TRBJ2-5 | TRBV10-2 | 14 | NA | TGCGCCAGCCGAAGAGCGGGAGTTCAAGAGACCCAGTACTTC | CASRRAGVQETQYF
TRBD1 | TRBJ1-2 | TRBV7-2 | 14 | many | TGTGCCAGCAGCTTAGCAGGGGGCGCCTATGGCTACACCTTC | CASSLAGGAYGYTF
NA | TRBJ2-7 | TRBV14 | 14 | many | TGTGCCAGCAGCCAAATACAGAGCTCCTACGAGCAGTACTTC | CASSQIQSSYEQYF
NA | TRBJ1-4 | TRBV5-1 | 15 | many | TGCGCCAGCAGCTACACAGGGACAACTAATGAAAAACTGTTTTTT | CASSYTGTTNEKLFF
NA | TRBJ1-3 | TRBV12-3/TRBV12-4 | 16 | NA | TGTGCCAGCAGTTCTCCGACAGATCCCCTTGGAAACACCATATATTTT | CASSSPTDPLGNTIYF
NA | TRBJ1-2 | TRBV6-2/TRBV6-3 | 12 | many | TGTGCCAGCAGGCTGGGGAACTATGGCTACACCTTC | CASRLGNYGYTF
NA | TRBJ2-7 | TRBV27 | 16 | many | TGTGCCAGCAGTTTGGGGGTTGGTAGATTCTCCTACGAGCAGTACTTC | CASSLGVGRFSYEQYF
TRBD1 | TRBJ1-4 | TRBV4-1 | 16 | NA | TGCGCCAGCAGCCAAGGCGACAGGGGGCAGCGTGAAAAACTGTTTTTT | CASSQGDRGQREKLFF
NA | TRBJ2-7 | TRBV4-1 | 17 | NA | TGCGCCAGCAGCCAAGAGAAGGGACAAATTATTTCCTACGAGCAGTACTTC | CASSQEKGQIISYEQYF
NA | TRBJ1-6 | TRBV5-1 | 14 | NA | TGCGCCAGCAGCACGGACAGTTATAATTCACCCCTCCACTTT | CASSTDSYNSPLHF
NA | TRBJ2-7 | TRBV20-1 | 13 | NA | TGCAGTGCCTACGCGTTTTCCTTCTACGAGCAGTACTTC | CSAYAFSFYEQYF
NA | TRBJ2-7 | TRBV27 | 14 | NA | TGTGCCAGCAGTTTATCCCGGACAGCCTACGAGCAGTACTTC | CASSLSRTAYEQYF
NA | TRBJ2-7 | TRBV6-1 | 13 | many | TGTGCCAGCAGTGACCAATCTACCTACGAGCAGTACTTC | CASSDQSTYEQYF
NA | TRBJ2-5 | TRBV11-2 | 13 | NA | TGTGCCAGCAGCTCCTCGAGGACAGAGACCCAGTACTTC | CASSSSRTETQYF